The next 10 T cell receptor beta chains were all read from a single sample in a study of cytomegalovirus exposure and HLA in healthy donors. With 60 Vbeta and 13 Jbeta primers, the PCR was carried out. Method: immunoSEQ multiplex PCR; TCRdb's copy keeps in-frame clones and lacks some. Of 200,000 to 250,000 clones in the sample, over 65% are singletons; the top ten hold approximately 3%. The sample consisted of PBMCs. The receptors derive from a woman in her 30s in good health and CMV-seronegative.

The chain is built from TRBV18 and TRBJ1-5; weak D call: TRBD1 (5 bases). V was pared by 3 bases and J by 4 bases, with 7 bases between. Germline values: CDR1 KGHSH, CDR2 LQKENI. The CDR3 is 13 amino acids. The DNA of the CDR3 is TGTGCCAGCTCACCGACAGAGAATCAGCCCCAGCATTTT. It translates to CASSPTENQPQHF.

The rearrangement joins TRBV6-6 to TRBJ1-3; a weak D match, TRBD1 (6 bases). Trimming shortened V by 5 bases and J by 0 bases, and 8 bases separated the two germline ends. CDR3 size: 14 residues. Germline-derived CDR1 and CDR2 are MNHNY and SVGAGI (reference sequence). CDR3 DNA sequence: TGTGCCAGCAGTGGGACAAACTCTGGAAACACCATATATTTT. Translating gives CASSGTNSGNTIYF.

The CDR3: CASSPPSRQGHTEAFF. The DNA of the CDR3 is TGTGCCAGCTCACCACCGTCCCGACAGGGCCACACTGAAGCTTTCTTT. The rearrangement uses TRBV18 and TRBJ1-1; 7 bases fit TRBD1. J was trimmed by 3 bases and V by 0 bases; bases with no gene match: 7. Germline V lookup: CDR1 KGHSH, CDR2 LQKENI. The CDR3 length is 16 residues. Combining the CDR3 with reference TRBV18 and TRBJ1-1 gives the whole variable domain NAGVMQNPRHLVRRRGQEARLRCSPMKGHSHVYWYRQLPEEGLKFMVYLQKENIIDESGMPKERFSAEFPKEGPSILRIQQVVRGDSAAYFCASSPPSRQGHTEAFFGQGTRLTVV.

This chain connects TRBV21-1 to TRBJ1-5. TRBV21-1 is shown as a pseudogene. This CDR3 spans 14 amino acids. CDR3 amino acids: CASSKGEERQPQHF. CDR3 coding DNA: TGTGCCAGCAGCAAAGGCGAGGAGAGGCAGCCCCAGCATTTT.

This sequence joins TRBV27 and TRBJ2-1, with TRBD2 matching over 13 bases. The V and J ends lost 6 bases and 7 bases, in that order; junction bases with no gene match: 0. Germline values: CDR1 MNHEY, CDR2 SMNVEV (reference sequence). CDR3 length: 13 amino acids. For the CDR3, the DNA is TGTGCCAGCAGGACTAGCGGGGGGAATGAGCAGTTCTTC. Protein sequence: CASRTSGGNEQFF.

This rearrangement joins TRBV27 to TRBJ2-1; tentatively, D is TRBD2 (6 bases). Germline CDR1 MNHEY, CDR2 SMNVEV (reference sequence). The CDR3 loop spans 17 amino acids. With 6 bases removed from V and 2 bases from J, the gap between germline ends came to 20 bases. The CDR3 bases are TGTGCCAGCAGCAGACGCTCCGGGACTGAGACCTACAATGAGCAGTTCTTC. Amino acid sequence: CASSRRSGTETYNEQFF.

This clone was found a few times. The rearrangement links TRBV7-9 to TRBJ2-7; D unresolved. The CDR3 spans 13 residues. V lost 5 bases to trimming and J lost 6 bases, with 14 bases between them. Germline loops: CDR1 SEHNR, CDR2 FQNEAQ (reference sequence). DNA of the CDR3: TGTGCCAGCAGCCCCCCGCGGCACCTCGAGCAGTACTTC. Encoded protein: CASSPPRHLEQYF. The whole variable domain, remainder taken from reference TRBV7-9 and TRBJ2-7, is DTGVSQNPRHKITKRGQNVTFRCDPISEHNRLYWYRQTLGQGPEFLTYFQNEAQLEKSRLLSDRFSAERPKGSFSTLEIQRTEQGDSAMYLCASSPPRHLEQYFGPGTRLTVT.

The V gene is TRBV28, the J gene TRBJ1-2; D is unresolved. This CDR3 comprises 14 residues. Germline-derived CDR1 and CDR2 are MDHEN and SYDVKM. With 0 bases removed from V and 2 bases from J, the gap between germline ends came to 7 bases. The CDR3 loop is CASSLWQANYGYTF. The CDR3 bases are TGTGCCAGCAGTTTATGGCAGGCCAACTATGGCTACACCTTC.

This clone appeared a few times. The chain combines TRBV7-6 with TRBJ2-7; 8 bases map to TRBD2. Per the germline V gene, CDR1 is SGHVS and CDR2 is FNYEAQ. The CDR3 extends over 15 amino acids. Trimming at V came to 5 bases and at J to 2 bases, leaving 8 bases not matched to a gene. The CDR3 sequence: CASSQTSALPYEQYF. The CDR3 region has the DNA TGTGCCAGCAGCCAGACTAGCGCCTTACCCTACGAGCAGTACTTC.

The V gene is TRBV9, the J gene TRBJ1-6; 8 bases are a match to TRBD1. There are 13 residues in the CDR3. Germline V gene data show CDR1 as SGDLS and CDR2 as YYNGEE. The trim removed 3 bases at V and 14 bases at J, leaving 7 bases unmatched. CDR3 loop: CASSDGQGHTLHF. The CDR3 nucleotides read TGTGCCAGCAGCGACGGACAGGGTCACACCCTCCACTTT.